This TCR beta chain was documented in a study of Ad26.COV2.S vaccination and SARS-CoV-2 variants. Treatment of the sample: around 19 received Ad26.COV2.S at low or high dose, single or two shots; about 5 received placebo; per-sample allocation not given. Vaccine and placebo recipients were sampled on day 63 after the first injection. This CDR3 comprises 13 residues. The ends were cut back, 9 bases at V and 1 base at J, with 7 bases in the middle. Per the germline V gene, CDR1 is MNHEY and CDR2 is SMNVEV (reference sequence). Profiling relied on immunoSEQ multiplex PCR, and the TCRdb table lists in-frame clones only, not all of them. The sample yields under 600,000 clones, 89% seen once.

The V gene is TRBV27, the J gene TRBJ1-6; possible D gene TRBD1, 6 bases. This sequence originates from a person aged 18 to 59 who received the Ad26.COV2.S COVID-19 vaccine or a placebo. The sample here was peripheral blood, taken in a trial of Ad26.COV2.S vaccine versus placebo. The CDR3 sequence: CASQGSYNSPLHF. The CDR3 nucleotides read TGTGCCAGTCAGGGGTCCTATAATTCACCCCTCCACTTT.